Listed below are T cell receptor beta chains from one sample, sequenced in a study of T cell responses to AZD1222 COVID-19 vaccine. The repertoire was sequenced with immunoSEQ multiplex PCR; TCRdb's copy has only in-frame clones and lacks some. The profile shows some 180,000 clones, approximately 89% of them singletons. This specimen consisted of peripheral blood, obtained 28 days after the second AZD1222 dose. These receptors were collected from an adult who received the AZD1222 COVID-19 vaccine. Both conserved end residues are trimmed from each CDR3. The order of the fields is D gene, V gene, J gene, CDR3 protein. A D gene is named only where the DNA matches it firmly.

d_gene: TRBD1
v_gene: TRBV7-6
j_gene: TRBJ2-5
CDR3aa: ASSHSPGGEETQY

d_gene: NA
v_gene: TRBV19
j_gene: TRBJ2-1
CDR3aa: ASSRVRDLRF

d_gene: TRBD2
v_gene: TRBV7-2
j_gene: TRBJ2-3
CDR3aa: ASSLASGRAGDTQY

d_gene: TRBD2
v_gene: TRBV11-2
j_gene: TRBJ2-1
CDR3aa: ASSRGTSDVNEQF

d_gene: TRBD1
v_gene: TRBV9
j_gene: TRBJ1-1
CDR3aa: ASSVGQGGTEAF

d_gene: NA
v_gene: TRBV7-3
j_gene: TRBJ1-1
CDR3aa: ASSSSVNTEAF

d_gene: NA
v_gene: TRBV7-6
j_gene: TRBJ2-7
CDR3aa: ASSLDQGFSYEQY

d_gene: NA
v_gene: TRBV9
j_gene: TRBJ1-1
CDR3aa: ASGRDGDMNTEAF

d_gene: NA
v_gene: TRBV10-2
j_gene: TRBJ2-7
CDR3aa: ASSRTETYEQY

d_gene: NA
v_gene: TRBV7-9
j_gene: TRBJ2-1
CDR3aa: ASSQKTASYNEQF

d_gene: TRBD2
v_gene: TRBV19
j_gene: TRBJ2-7
CDR3aa: ASSIQAGAYEQY

d_gene: NA
v_gene: TRBV6-5
j_gene: TRBJ2-5
CDR3aa: ASSYSETQY

d_gene: TRBD2
v_gene: TRBV2
j_gene: TRBJ2-1
CDR3aa: ASSPSGTPYNEQF

d_gene: TRBD1
v_gene: TRBV7-9
j_gene: TRBJ1-2
CDR3aa: ASSSHSGGGYGYT

d_gene: TRBD1
v_gene: TRBV4-1
j_gene: TRBJ2-7
CDR3aa: ASSQDRDRGRGEQY

d_gene: TRBD1
v_gene: TRBV18
j_gene: TRBJ1-1
CDR3aa: ASSRGQMNTEAF

d_gene: TRBD2
v_gene: TRBV6-5
j_gene: TRBJ2-3
CDR3aa: ASRLAGASTDTQY

d_gene: NA
v_gene: TRBV18
j_gene: TRBJ1-5
CDR3aa: ASSLKGSAGNQPQH

d_gene: TRBD1
v_gene: TRBV14
j_gene: TRBJ1-2
CDR3aa: ASSFGQAPNYGYT

d_gene: NA
v_gene: TRBV19
j_gene: TRBJ1-1
CDR3aa: ATQDRYTEAF

d_gene: NA
v_gene: TRBV18
j_gene: TRBJ2-1
CDR3aa: ASSSRQEPYNEQF

d_gene: NA
v_gene: TRBV30
j_gene: TRBJ2-7
CDR3aa: AWSRAGGARDEQY

d_gene: NA
v_gene: TRBV20-1
j_gene: TRBJ2-3
CDR3aa: SASLLNTDTQY

d_gene: NA
v_gene: TRBV19
j_gene: TRBJ2-7
CDR3aa: ASSIYGTYEQY

d_gene: NA
v_gene: TRBV11-2
j_gene: TRBJ1-3
CDR3aa: ASSQYSGNTIY

d_gene: NA
v_gene: TRBV5-1
j_gene: TRBJ1-6
CDR3aa: ASSLEPGHNSPLH

d_gene: NA
v_gene: TRBV5-1
j_gene: TRBJ1-3
CDR3aa: ASRSHPSNTIY

d_gene: TRBD2
v_gene: TRBV3-1/TRBV3-2
j_gene: TRBJ2-1
CDR3aa: ASSHPGLATVGNEQF

d_gene: NA
v_gene: TRBV5-4
j_gene: TRBJ2-1
CDR3aa: ASSRGGAGNEQF

d_gene: NA
v_gene: TRBV6-2/TRBV6-3
j_gene: TRBJ2-7
CDR3aa: ASSYLRTSTYEQY

d_gene: TRBD2
v_gene: TRBV11-2
j_gene: TRBJ2-1
CDR3aa: ASSTLWGLAGQAYNEQF

d_gene: NA
v_gene: TRBV19
j_gene: TRBJ1-5
CDR3aa: ASTTAGVSNQPQH

d_gene: NA
v_gene: TRBV27
j_gene: TRBJ2-6
CDR3aa: ASRNPGDGANVLT